This T cell receptor beta chain was retrieved from a study of tumor and adjacent non-tumor tissue in lung cancer. The library came from three nested PCR rounds adapted from ARM-PCR protocols. MiXCR, run by TCRdb on the multiplex PCR reads, gives a single entry per CDR3 protein. Counted here are about 70,000 distinct CDR3 sequences, around 73% occurring once; the ten biggest clones make up about 30%. Study findings and constraints: Top 100 clones took a larger repertoire share in normal lung. TCR diversity was significantly greater in tumor than normal lung tissue.

Germline-derived CDR1 and CDR2 are DFQATT and SNEGSKA (reference sequence). This CDR3 contains 17 residues. This clonotype was recorded once. Antigen unknown. The junction differs from germline at one of its ends, possibly a read error. The template was RNA from unsorted bulk tissue. The gene calls are TRBV20-1 and TRBJ2-5, with a possible D match to TRBD2 (6 bases). This TCR derives from a man aged 55 to 70 with non-small cell lung cancer. Sequencing was performed on lung tumor tissue. The DNA for the CDR3 is TGCAGTGCTAGAGATCGCCGGCGGAGGGGCCTCGGAGAGACTCAGTACTTC. Protein product: CSARDRRRRGLGETQYF.